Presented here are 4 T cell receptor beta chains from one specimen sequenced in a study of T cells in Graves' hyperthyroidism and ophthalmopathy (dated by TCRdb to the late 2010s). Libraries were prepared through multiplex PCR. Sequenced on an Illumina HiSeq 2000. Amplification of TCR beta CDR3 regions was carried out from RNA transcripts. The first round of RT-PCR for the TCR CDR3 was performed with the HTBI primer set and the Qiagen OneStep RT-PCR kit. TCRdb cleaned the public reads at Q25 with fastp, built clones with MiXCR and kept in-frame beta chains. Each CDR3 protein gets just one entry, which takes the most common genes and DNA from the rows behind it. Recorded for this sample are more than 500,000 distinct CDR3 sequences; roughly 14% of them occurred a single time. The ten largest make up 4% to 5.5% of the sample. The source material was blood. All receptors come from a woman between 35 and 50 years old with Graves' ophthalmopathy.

The CDR3, as DNA: TGTGCCAGCAGGACGGTTGGCAGGGACCTTGGCTACACCTTC. It yields the protein CASRTVGRDLGYTF. The V and J genes are TRBV28 and TRBJ1-2; possibly TRBD1 for D (5 bases). This CDR3 spans 14 amino acids. Deletions cut 6 bases from V and 7 bases from J, with 18 bases between. Germline values: CDR1 MDHEN, CDR2 SYDVKM.

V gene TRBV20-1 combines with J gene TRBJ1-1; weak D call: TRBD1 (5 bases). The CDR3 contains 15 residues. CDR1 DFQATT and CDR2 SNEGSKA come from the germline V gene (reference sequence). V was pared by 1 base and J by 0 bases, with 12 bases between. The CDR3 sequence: CSARVPGGMNTEAFF. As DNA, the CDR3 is TGCAGTGCTAGAGTACCGGGGGGGATGAACACTGAAGCTTTCTTT.

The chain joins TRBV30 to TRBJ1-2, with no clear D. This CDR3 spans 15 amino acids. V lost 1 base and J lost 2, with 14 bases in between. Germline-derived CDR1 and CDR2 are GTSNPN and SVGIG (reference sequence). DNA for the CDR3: TGTGCCTGGAGTGCTGGACTGACGATGAACTATGGCTACACCTTC. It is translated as CAWSAGLTMNYGYTF. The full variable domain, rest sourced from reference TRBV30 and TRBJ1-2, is SQTIHQWPATLVQPVGSPLSLECTVEGTSNPNLYWYRQAAGRGLQLLFYSVGIGQISSEVPQNLSASRPQDRQFILSSKKLLLSDSGFYLCAWSAGLTMNYGYTFGSGTRLTVV.

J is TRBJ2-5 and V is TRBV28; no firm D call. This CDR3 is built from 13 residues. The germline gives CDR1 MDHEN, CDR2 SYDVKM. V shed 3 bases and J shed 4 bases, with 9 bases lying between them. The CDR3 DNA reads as TGTGCCAGCAGTTTGACGTTCCGAGAGACCCAGTACTTC. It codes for CASSLTFRETQYF. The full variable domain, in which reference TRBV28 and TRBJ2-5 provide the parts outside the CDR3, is DVKVTQSSRYLVKRTGEKVFLECVQDMDHENMFWYRQDPGLGLRLIYFSYDVKMKEKGDIPEGYSVSREKKERFSLILESASTNQTSMYLCASSLTFRETQYFGPGTRLLVL.